This record covers a single TCR beta chain. Antigen: not known. The data stem from a study of vaccination and CD4 T cells after COVID-19. Once obtained from cultured CD4+ T cells, the DNA was sequenced using the Oncomine TCR Beta short-read assay. Investigators obtained genomic DNA by extraction from cultured CD4+ T cells. TCRdb reanalysed the PCR reads using MiXCR and keeps one entry per CDR3 protein. The sample shows tens of thousands of distinct CDR3 sequences, roughly 50% of them seen only once. As for treatment: roughly 10-day PBMC culture with coronavirus spike peptide pools or control peptides (ViraFEST assay). Alongside 8 to 10 IU/ml IL-2 and around 10 ug/ml peptide pools, PBMCs were cultured at some 2 million per well. Study-wide findings and caveats: In convalescent patients, 304 of 307 vaccine-specific clones were mono-reactive for SARS-CoV-2 spike.

The receptor was derived from a human donor who had recovered from COVID-19. Sequenced sample: CD4+ T cells from blood, cultured in vitro.

CDR3 DNA: TGTGCCAGCAGCTTATTTTCAGATACGCAGTATTTT. Its translation is CASSLFSDTQYF. The chain joins TRBV7-2 to TRBJ2-3, with D unresolved. Germline V gene sequence: CDR1 SGHTA, CDR2 FQGNSA. The CDR3 is 12 residues long. V was shortened by 2 bases and J by 4 bases, with 4 bases between the two germline ends.